The rows below give T cell receptor beta chains drawn from one sample of a study of blood T cell repertoires in COVID-19. The data were produced by immunoSEQ multiplex PCR, yet TCRdb's version contains in-frame clones alone and is incomplete. The table includes about 200,000 clones, 75% to 90% detected once. Input material: peripheral blood. The source of these receptors is a woman aged 40 to 49 with acute or convalescent COVID-19. The CDR3 runs from the conserved cysteine through the conserved F or W. A D gene is named only where the DNA matches it firmly. Part of the rows lack a size; the others show once, few, many or a class for expanded clones.

CDR3 protein: CATSDSGTVRNIQYF
CDR3 DNA: TGTGCCACCAGTGATTCCGGGACAGTTAGAAACATTCAGTACTTC
J gene: TRBJ2-4
clone size: .
D gene: TRBD1
V gene: TRBV24-1

CDR3 protein: CASSPGSMIQYF
CDR3 DNA: TGTGCCAGTAGTCCGGGATCAATGATTCAGTACTTC
J gene: TRBJ2-4
clone size: .
D gene: .
V gene: TRBV19

CDR3 protein: CASSLVGQGRHYGYTF
CDR3 DNA: TGCGCCAGCAGCTTGGTGGGACAGGGACGACATTATGGCTACACCTTC
J gene: TRBJ1-2
clone size: .
D gene: TRBD1
V gene: TRBV5-1

CDR3 protein: CASSLVMGGSPLHF
CDR3 DNA: TGTGCCAGCAGCTTAGTAATGGGAGGCTCACCCCTCCACTTT
J gene: TRBJ1-6
clone size: .
D gene: .
V gene: TRBV7-8

CDR3 protein: CASRLTRYRLSTDTQYF
CDR3 DNA: TGTGCCAGCAGGCTGACTAGATACCGACTCAGCACAGATACGCAGTATTTT
J gene: TRBJ2-3
clone size: .
D gene: .
V gene: TRBV27

CDR3 protein: CASSSLRTGIARRNTIYF
CDR3 DNA: TGTGCCAGCAGCTCGCTAAGGACAGGGATCGCGAGAAGGAACACCATATATTTT
J gene: TRBJ1-3
clone size: .
D gene: TRBD1
V gene: TRBV11-2

CDR3 protein: CASSLIGFGSDTQYF
CDR3 DNA: TGCGCCAGCAGCTTAATCGGATTTGGGAGTGATACGCAGTATTTT
J gene: TRBJ2-3
clone size: .
D gene: .
V gene: TRBV5-1

CDR3 protein: CASSRGTAEAFF
CDR3 DNA: TGTGCCAGCAGCCGGGGGACAGCTGAAGCTTTCTTT
J gene: TRBJ1-1
clone size: .
D gene: TRBD1
V gene: TRBV12-3/TRBV12-4

CDR3 protein: CASSVREAPGTGELFF
CDR3 DNA: TGTGCCAGCAGCGTTAGAGAGGCCCCGGGGACCGGGGAGCTGTTTTTT
J gene: TRBJ2-2
clone size: .
D gene: .
V gene: TRBV9

CDR3 protein: CSVEATGWGTDTQYF
CDR3 DNA: TGCAGCGTTGAAGCCACAGGGTGGGGAACAGATACGCAGTATTTT
J gene: TRBJ2-3
clone size: once
D gene: .
V gene: TRBV29-1

CDR3 protein: CASREGGGGNTIYF
CDR3 DNA: TGTGCCAGCAGAGAGGGCGGTGGTGGAAACACCATATATTTT
J gene: TRBJ1-3
clone size: .
D gene: .
V gene: TRBV6-5

CDR3 protein: CATSDFSTDNEQFF
CDR3 DNA: TGTGCCACCAGTGATTTTTCGACAGACAATGAGCAGTTCTTC
J gene: TRBJ2-1
clone size: few
D gene: .
V gene: TRBV24-1

CDR3 protein: CASSSEDGYCTF
CDR3 DNA: TGTGCCAGCAGCTCCGAAGACGGGTACTGCACCTTC
J gene: TRBJ1-2
clone size: .
D gene: .
V gene: TRBV13

CDR3 protein: CASDRGPRQETQYF
CDR3 DNA: TGTGCCTCTGATAGGGGTCCCCGCCAAGAGACCCAGTACTTC
J gene: TRBJ2-5
clone size: .
D gene: .
V gene: TRBV30

CDR3 protein: CSASEGGYTF
CDR3 DNA: TGCAGTGCTAGTGAGGGAGGGTACACCTTC
J gene: TRBJ1-2
clone size: .
D gene: .
V gene: TRBV20-1

CDR3 protein: CASSARTGSGANVLTF
CDR3 DNA: TGTGCCAGCAGCGCGAGAACAGGGTCCGGGGCCAACGTCCTGACTTTC
J gene: TRBJ2-6
clone size: .
D gene: .
V gene: TRBV9

CDR3 protein: CASSADRRPGSSGNTIYF
CDR3 DNA: TGTGCCAGCAGTGCGGACAGGAGGCCAGGTTCCTCTGGAAACACCATATATTTT
J gene: TRBJ1-3
clone size: .
D gene: TRBD1
V gene: TRBV2

CDR3 protein: CATRLPSSGNTIYF
CDR3 DNA: TGTGCCACCCGTCTCCCGAGCTCTGGAAACACCATATATTTT
J gene: TRBJ1-3
clone size: few
D gene: .
V gene: TRBV28

CDR3 protein: CASSVGTGETNEKLFF
CDR3 DNA: TGTGCCAGCAGCGTAGGGACAGGGGAAACTAATGAAAAACTGTTTTTT
J gene: TRBJ1-4
clone size: .
D gene: TRBD1
V gene: TRBV9

CDR3 protein: CASKVNGNEKLFF
CDR3 DNA: TGTGCCAGCAAAGTGAACGGGAATGAAAAACTGTTTTTT
J gene: TRBJ1-4
clone size: many
D gene: .
V gene: TRBV2

CDR3 protein: CASSAGQGLGELFF
CDR3 DNA: TGTGCCAGCAGCGCGGGACAGGGCTTAGGGGAGCTGTTTTTT
J gene: TRBJ2-2
clone size: .
D gene: TRBD1
V gene: TRBV9

CDR3 protein: CASRLSSGGASTGELFF
CDR3 DNA: TGTGCCAGCAGGCTATCTAGCGGGGGGGCGTCCACCGGGGAGCTGTTTTTT
J gene: TRBJ2-2
clone size: .
D gene: TRBD2
V gene: TRBV7-3

CDR3 protein: CASSSRQDLYGYTF
CDR3 DNA: TGCGCCAGCAGCTCCCGACAGGACCTCTATGGCTACACCTTC
J gene: TRBJ1-2
clone size: .
D gene: .
V gene: TRBV5-1

CDR3 protein: CASSPGQGITEAFF
CDR3 DNA: TGTGCCAGCAGCCCGGGACAGGGGATCACTGAAGCTTTCTTT
J gene: TRBJ1-1
clone size: .
D gene: TRBD1
V gene: TRBV7-3

CDR3 protein: CASSRGEGLYNEQFF
CDR3 DNA: TGTGCCAGCAGCCGGGGGGAGGGGCTTTACAATGAGCAGTTCTTC
J gene: TRBJ2-1
clone size: .
D gene: TRBD2
V gene: TRBV14